These 17 T cell receptor beta chains were all obtained from the same sample, sequenced in a study of a mutant IDH1 vaccine in newly diagnosed glioma. Only in-frame clones appear in the TCRdb table, and some are missing; sequencing was by immunoSEQ multiplex PCR. Found here are approximately 56,000 clones, less than 70% of them singletons; the top ten hold about 5%. Time point of the sample: week 47, end of study. Each dose of the vaccine consisted of 300 ug of mutant IDH1 20-mer peptide, with topical imiquimod. No antigen is known for these receptors. Sequencing was performed on peripheral blood mononuclear cells (PBMCs), taken from a glioma patient whose treatment included an IDH1 peptide vaccine. The receptors stem from a man aged 35 to 55 with glioma. Some clones in this sample may be carry-over from other donors' samples.

This chain joins TRBV9 and TRBJ2-2, with no clear D. Germline CDR1 is SGDLS and CDR2 is YYNGEE. The CDR3 length is 15 residues. The germline V and J ends were trimmed by 0 bases and 1 base, with 7 bases remaining between them. The CDR3 sequence is CASSVGGRNTGELFF. CDR3 sequence (DNA): TGTGCCAGCAGCGTAGGAGGCAGGAACACCGGGGAGCTGTTTTTT.

The chain recombines TRBV18 with TRBJ2-4; D might be TRBD2 (6 bases). CDR1 KGHSH and CDR2 LQKENI come from the germline V gene. The CDR3 extends over 14 amino acids. Trimming cost V 3 bases and J 1 base, with 7 bases left between them. DNA of the CDR3: TGTGCCAGCTCACCTGGAGGGGCCAAAAACATTCAGTACTTC. Protein product: CASSPGGAKNIQYF.

V is TRBV7-6 and J is TRBJ2-1, with D perhaps TRBD1 (6 bases). The CDR3 length is 19 residues. Germline CDR1 reads SGHVS; CDR2 reads FNYEAQ. V lost 1 base and J lost 0, with 19 bases in between. The CDR3 region is CASSLEQRQTGTSYNEQFF. The CDR3, as DNA: TGTGCCAGCAGCTTAGAACAACGGCAAACAGGGACCTCCTACAATGAGCAGTTCTTC.

The CDR3 loop reads CSGRDRLEAFF. In DNA form, the CDR3 reads TGCAGCGGGCGGGACAGGCTTGAAGCTTTCTTT. J is TRBJ1-1 and V is TRBV29-1; 8 bases match TRBD1. The V and J ends lost 7 bases and 7 bases, in that order; junction bases with no gene match: 5. The CDR3 sequence is 11 residues long. Germline V gives CDR1 SQVTM, CDR2 ANQGSEA. Full variable domain (remainder filled in from reference TRBV29-1 and TRBJ1-1): SAVISQKPSRDICQRGTSLTIQCQVDSQVTMMFWYRQQPGQSLTLIATANQGSEATYESGFVIDKFPISRPNLTFSTLTVSNMSPEDSSIYLCSGRDRLEAFFGQGTRLTVV.

The chain has TRBV14 and TRBJ2-4; D possibly matches TRBD1 or TRBD2 (7 bases each). Germline V gene sequence: CDR1 SGHDN, CDR2 FVKESK. The CDR3 is 13 amino acids. V was cut by 5 bases and J by 9 bases, with 14 bases left in between. DNA for the CDR3: TGTGCCAGCAGCGCGACAGGGAGGGTCATTCAGTACTTC. This codes for CASSATGRVIQYF.

A single count supports this clone. The CDR3 bases are TGTGCCAGCAGTCGGGAGGTGATAAATCAGCCCCAGCATTTT. Translated, it gives CASSREVINQPQHF. The rearrangement links TRBV7-8 to TRBJ1-5; no reliable D call. Germline-derived CDR1 and CDR2 are SGHVS and FQNEAQ. The ends were cut back, 6 bases at V and 4 bases at J, with 13 bases in the middle. This CDR3 region has 14 residues.

The CDR3 sequence is CASSEALTSGGSEQFF. The CDR3 DNA reads TGTGCCAGCAGTGAAGCGCTCACTAGCGGGGGGAGCGAGCAGTTCTTC. V and J are TRBV6-1 and TRBJ2-1; TRBD2 agrees at 12 bases. The CDR3 contains 16 residues. Germline V CDR1 and CDR2: MNHNS, SASEGT. V dropped 0 bases and J dropped 10; count of bases not matched to a gene: 7.

This clone came up a few times. The rearrangement links TRBV5-4 to TRBJ2-6, with 10 bases aligning to TRBD1. CDR1 and CDR2 (germline): SGHNT, YYREEE (reference sequence). With 5 bases clipped from V and 2 bases from J, the junction kept 4 bases outside the gene matches. The CDR3 length is 16 residues. The CDR3 is CASRTGGAAGANVLTF. CDR3 DNA sequence: TGTGCCAGCAGGACAGGGGGCGCCGCTGGGGCCAACGTCCTGACTTTC.

This clone was seen only once. The chain links TRBV9 to TRBJ2-7; 8 bases are a match to TRBD1. The junction had 10 bases not matched to a gene; V was cut back by 3 bases and J by 5 bases. CDR3 size: 15 residues. Per germline, CDR1 SGDLS and CDR2 YYNGEE. CDR3 nucleotides: TGTGCCAGCAGCGCCGCCTCAGACAGGGGTCACGAGCAGTACTTC. Its protein product is CASSAASDRGHEQYF.

The chain joins TRBV6-5 to TRBJ1-1; D is perhaps TRBD1 (5 bases). The V end lost 4 bases, the J end lost 0 bases, and 9 bases lay between the germline ends. The CDR3 loop spans 14 amino acids. CDR1 and CDR2 from the germline V gene are MNHEY and SVGAGI. The CDR3: CASSSGTLNTEAFF. Here the CDR3 DNA reads TGTGCCAGCAGTTCGGGGACCTTGAACACTGAAGCTTTCTTT.

J is TRBJ1-4 and V is TRBV5-1; 8 nucleotides match TRBD1. Germline V gene lookup returns CDR1 SGHRS and CDR2 YFSETQ. J was trimmed by 7 bases and V by 4 bases; bases with no gene match: 15. The CDR3 totals 17 residues. Here the CDR3 DNA reads TGCGCCAGCAGCCTCCCCGGGACAGGCAAAACGGGTGAAAAACTGTTTTTT. Translating gives CASSLPGTGKTGEKLFF. The variable domain in full, with the rest retrieved from reference TRBV5-1 and TRBJ1-4, is KAGVTQTPRYLIKTRGQQVTLSCSPISGHRSVSWYQQTPGQGLQFLFEYFSETQRNKGNFPGRFSGRQFSNSRSEMNVSTLELGDSALYLCASSLPGTGKTGEKLFFGSGTQLSVL.

V and J are TRBV9 and TRBJ2-3; TRBD2 aligns across 14 bases. The CDR3 contains 19 residues. Per the germline V gene, CDR1 is SGDLS and CDR2 is YYNGEE. The J segment lost 0 bases and the V segment lost 0 bases, leaving 6 bases of the junction unmatched. The CDR3 nucleotides read TGTGCCAGCAGCGTAGTGGGACTAGCGGGGGCCCTGAGCACAGATACGCAGTATTTT. Its protein product is CASSVVGLAGALSTDTQYF. The whole variable domain, remainder taken from reference TRBV9 and TRBJ2-3, is DSGVTQTPKHLITATGQRVTLRCSPRSGDLSVYWYQQSLDQGLQFLIQYYNGEERAKGNILERFSAQQFPDLHSELNLSSLELGDSALYFCASSVVGLAGALSTDTQYFGPGTRLTVL.

This chain connects TRBV19 to TRBJ2-7; perhaps TRBD2 as D (5 bases). This CDR3 has 12 amino acids. Germline V CDR1 and CDR2: LNHDA, SQIVND (reference sequence). The V end was cut by 6 bases, the J end by 6 bases, with 12 bases between. In DNA, the CDR3 is TGTGCCAGTAGCCTGGACTTGAGCGAGCAGTACTTC. Amino acids: CASSLDLSEQYF.

The sample holds one count of this clone. This CDR3 is CASSQEGRSSNQPQHF. DNA for the CDR3: TGCGCCAGCAGCCAAGAGGGACGGTCTAGCAATCAGCCCCAGCATTTT. V usage is TRBV4-1 and J usage is TRBJ1-5; a weak D match, TRBD1 (5 bases). The CDR3 extends over 16 amino acids. V was shortened by 0 bases and J by 0 bases, with 9 bases between the two germline ends. CDR1 and CDR2 (germline): MGHRA, YSYEKL.

Only a few counts were recorded for this clone. CDR3 region: CASSEVGGPSYEQYF. CDR3 DNA: TGTGCCAGCAGTGAAGTAGGGGGCCCCTCCTACGAGCAGTACTTC. The chain is built from TRBV6-1 and TRBJ2-7, with 7 bases lining up with TRBD1. The V and J ends lost 1 base and 0 bases, in that order; junction bases with no gene match: 3. The CDR3 is made up of 15 amino acids. Germline V gene sequence: CDR1 MNHNS, CDR2 SASEGT.

V and J are TRBV4-1 and TRBJ1-1, with unresolved D. Per germline, CDR1 MGHRA and CDR2 YSYEKL. V shed 0 bases and J shed 11 bases, with 16 bases lying between them. CDR3 length: 14 residues. The CDR3 reads CASSQDPARPYAFF. The CDR3 DNA is TGCGCCAGCAGCCAAGATCCGGCAAGGCCATACGCTTTCTTT.

This chain joins TRBV30 and TRBJ1-4; a weak D match, TRBD1 (5 bases). Germline V CDR1 and CDR2: GTSNPN, SVGIG (reference sequence). V was shortened by 1 base and J by 4 bases, with 10 bases between the two germline ends. The CDR3 has 14 residues. The CDR3 loop reads CAWSGETVNEKLFF. CDR3 DNA: TGTGCCTGGAGTGGGGAGACAGTTAATGAAAAACTGTTTTTT. Full variable domain (rest looked up from reference TRBV30 and TRBJ1-4): SQTIHQWPATLVQPVGSPLSLECTVEGTSNPNLYWYRQAAGRGLQLLFYSVGIGQISSEVPQNLSASRPQDRQFILSSKKLLLSDSGFYLCAWSGETVNEKLFFGSGTQLSVL.